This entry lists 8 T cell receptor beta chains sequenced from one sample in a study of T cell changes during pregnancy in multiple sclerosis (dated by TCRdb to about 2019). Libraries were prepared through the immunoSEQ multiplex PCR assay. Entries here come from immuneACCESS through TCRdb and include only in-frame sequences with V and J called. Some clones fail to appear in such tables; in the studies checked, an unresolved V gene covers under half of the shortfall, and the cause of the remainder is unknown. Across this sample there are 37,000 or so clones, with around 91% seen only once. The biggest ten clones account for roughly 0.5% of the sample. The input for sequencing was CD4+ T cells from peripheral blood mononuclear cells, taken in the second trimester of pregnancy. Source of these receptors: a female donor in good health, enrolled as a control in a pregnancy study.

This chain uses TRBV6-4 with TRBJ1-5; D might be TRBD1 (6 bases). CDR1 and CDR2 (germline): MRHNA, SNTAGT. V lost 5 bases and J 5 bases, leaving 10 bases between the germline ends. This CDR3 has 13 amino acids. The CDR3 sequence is CASSLKGDQPQHF. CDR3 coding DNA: TGTGCCAGCAGTCTTAAGGGGGATCAGCCCCAGCATTTT.

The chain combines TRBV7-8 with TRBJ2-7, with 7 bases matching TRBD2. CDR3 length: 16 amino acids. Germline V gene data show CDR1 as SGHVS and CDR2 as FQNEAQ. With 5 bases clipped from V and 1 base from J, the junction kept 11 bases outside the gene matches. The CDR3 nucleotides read TGTGCCAGCAGCCCCCGGGACTACCGACCTTCCTACGAGCAGTACTTC. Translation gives CASSPRDYRPSYEQYF.

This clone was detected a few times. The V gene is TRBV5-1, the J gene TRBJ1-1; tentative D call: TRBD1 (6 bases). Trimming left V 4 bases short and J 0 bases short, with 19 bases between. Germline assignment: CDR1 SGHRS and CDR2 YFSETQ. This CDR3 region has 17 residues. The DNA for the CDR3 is TGCGCCAGCAGCCGGGGAGGGGGAAGTAGGATGAACACTGAAGCTTTCTTT. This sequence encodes CASSRGGGSRMNTEAFF.

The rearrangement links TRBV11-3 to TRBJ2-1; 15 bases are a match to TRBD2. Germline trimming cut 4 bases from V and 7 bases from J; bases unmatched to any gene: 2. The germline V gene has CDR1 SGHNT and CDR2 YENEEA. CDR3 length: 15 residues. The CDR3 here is CASSSGLAGGNEQFF. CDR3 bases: TGTGCCAGCAGCTCGGGACTAGCGGGGGGAAATGAGCAGTTCTTC.

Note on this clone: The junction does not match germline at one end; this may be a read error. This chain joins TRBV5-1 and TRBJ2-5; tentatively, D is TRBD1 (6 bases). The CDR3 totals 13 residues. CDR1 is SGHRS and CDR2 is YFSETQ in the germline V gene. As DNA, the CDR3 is TGCGCCAGCATCTTGAAGGGGGAAGAGACCCAGTACTTC. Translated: CASILKGEETQYF.

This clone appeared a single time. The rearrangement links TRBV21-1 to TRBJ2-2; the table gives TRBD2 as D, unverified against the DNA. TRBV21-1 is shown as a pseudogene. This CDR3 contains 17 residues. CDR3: CASSKSRRKMNTGELFF. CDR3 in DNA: TGTGCCAGCAGCAAATCGAGGCGCAAAATGAACACCGGGGAGCTGTTTTTT.

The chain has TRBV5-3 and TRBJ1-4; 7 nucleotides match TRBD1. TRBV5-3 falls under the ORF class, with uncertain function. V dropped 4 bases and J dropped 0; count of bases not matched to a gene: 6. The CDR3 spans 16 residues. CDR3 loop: CARSPPGQATNEKLFF. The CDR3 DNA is TGTGCCAGAAGCCCGCCTGGACAGGCAACTAATGAAAAACTGTTTTTT.

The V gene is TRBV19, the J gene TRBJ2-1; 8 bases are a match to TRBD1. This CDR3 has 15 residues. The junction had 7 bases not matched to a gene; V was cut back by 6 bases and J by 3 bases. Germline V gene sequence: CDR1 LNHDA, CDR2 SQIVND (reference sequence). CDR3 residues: CASRQDRAVYNEQFF. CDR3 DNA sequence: TGTGCCAGTAGACAGGACAGGGCGGTCTACAATGAGCAGTTCTTC.